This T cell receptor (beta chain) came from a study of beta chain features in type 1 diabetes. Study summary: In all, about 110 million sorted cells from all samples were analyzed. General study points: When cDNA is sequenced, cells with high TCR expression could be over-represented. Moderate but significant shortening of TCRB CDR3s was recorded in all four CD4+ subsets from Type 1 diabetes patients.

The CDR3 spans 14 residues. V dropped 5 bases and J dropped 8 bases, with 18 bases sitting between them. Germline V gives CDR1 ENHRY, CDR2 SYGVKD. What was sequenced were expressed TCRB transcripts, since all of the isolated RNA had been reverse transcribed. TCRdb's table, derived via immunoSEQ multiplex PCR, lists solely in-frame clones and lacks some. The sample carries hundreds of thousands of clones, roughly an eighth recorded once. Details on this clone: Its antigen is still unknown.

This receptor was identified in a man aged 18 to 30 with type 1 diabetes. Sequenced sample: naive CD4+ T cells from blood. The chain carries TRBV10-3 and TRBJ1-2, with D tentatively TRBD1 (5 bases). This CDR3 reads CAISPPPVQGGYTF. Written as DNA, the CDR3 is TGTGCCATCAGTCCTCCGCCAGTTCAGGGCGGCTACACCTTC.